One and the same sample provided the 15 T cell receptor beta chains below, sequenced in a study of post-analysis software for immune sequencing data. Study-level findings and limits: The five TRBV segments detected at higher frequency in patients than in controls included TRBV5-6, TRBV5-1 and TRBV20-1.

What these receptors recognize is not known. Unique molecular identifiers were built into the TCR beta cDNA libraries. In TCRdb, the PCR reads were re-called with MiXCR into one record per CDR3 protein. The data contain around 400,000 distinct CDR3 sequences, less than 40% of them seen just once; the ten biggest clones take up around an eighth. The sequenced sample was blood. These receptors were collected from a girl aged 10 to 17 with multiple sclerosis.

This clonotype was seen a single time. The V and J genes are TRBV29-1 and TRBJ2-3; tentative D call: TRBD1 (5 bases). The germline V and J ends were trimmed by 5 bases and 0 bases, with 18 bases remaining between them. There are 16 residues in the CDR3. Germline V gene lookup returns CDR1 SQVTM and CDR2 ANQGSEA. CDR3 sequence reads: CSVQTAQGLSTDTQYF. The CDR3 DNA is TGCAGCGTTCAAACGGCCCAGGGCCTTAGCACAGATACGCAGTATTTT.

This sequence joins TRBV20-1 and TRBJ1-1; D is undetermined. CDR3 length equals 14 residues. V lost 5 bases and J 4 bases, leaving 17 bases between the germline ends. Per germline, CDR1 DFQATT and CDR2 SNEGSKA (reference sequence). The chain's CDR3 is CSAPSRSGGTEAFF. The DNA for the CDR3 is TGCAGTGCTCCGTCGAGGTCGGGCGGCACTGAAGCTTTCTTT.

Comments on this clonotype: Likely a read error: the CDR3 ends without its conserved phenylalanine or tryptophan. The rearrangement uses TRBV4-1 and TRBJ1-5, with 10 positions matching TRBD1. From germline, CDR1 is MGHRA and CDR2 YSYEKL. The CDR3 sequence is 17 residues long. J gave up 7 bases and V 1 base, and 10 bases lay outside the gene matches. The CDR3 nucleotides are TGCGCCAGCAGCCAAGGGAGACAGGGGGCCCGGGAGCAGCCCCAGCATTTG. As protein: CASSQGRQGAREQPQHL.

This clonotype was observed a few times. The chain recombines TRBV7-2 with TRBJ2-1; 10 nucleotides agree with TRBD1. Germline V gene sequence: CDR1 SGHTA, CDR2 FQGNSA. The CDR3 has 14 amino acids. Trimming at V came to 4 bases and at J to 8 bases, leaving 5 bases not matched to a gene. The CDR3: CASSSGQGNDEQFF. The CDR3 bases are TGTGCCAGCAGCTCGGGACAGGGGAATGATGAGCAGTTCTTC.

The V gene is TRBV7-9, the J gene TRBJ2-7; tentatively, D is TRBD1 or TRBD2 (5 bases each). The CDR3 has 15 residues. The germline gives CDR1 SEHNR, CDR2 FQNEAQ (reference sequence). V was clipped by 6 bases and J by 2 bases, with 17 bases between them. This CDR3 reads CASSLGTDTAYEQYF. The CDR3, as DNA: TGTGCCAGCAGTTTGGGGACGGACACGGCCTACGAGCAGTACTTC.

The gene calls are TRBV12-3 or TRBV12-4 and TRBJ1-2, with a weak D call TRBD1 (6 bases). V gave up 5 bases and J gave up 6 bases, with 19 bases separating them. The CDR3 sequence is 15 residues long. CDR3 bases: TGTGCCAGCAGTAGTCAACAGGGATCCAGCCATGGCTACACCTTC. Translation: CASSSQQGSSHGYTF.

This clonotype was observed a few times. This chain connects TRBV7-3 to TRBJ2-5; tentatively, D is TRBD2 (6 bases). The germline V gene has CDR1 SGHTA and CDR2 FQGTGA. V was pared by 1 base and J by 11 bases, with 11 bases between. The CDR3 consists of 12 residues. As DNA, the CDR3 is TGTGCCAGCAGCTTAAACGGCGGGGAGCAGTACTTC. Amino acids: CASSLNGGEQYF.

The rearrangement uses TRBV28 and TRBJ2-4; no definite D call. CDR1 is MDHEN, CDR2 SYDVKM, per germline. The CDR3 is made up of 14 amino acids. V lost 3 bases to trimming and J lost 0 bases, with 6 bases between them. In DNA, the CDR3 is TGTGCCAGCAGTTTGGTAATAGCCAAAAACATTCAGTACTTC. Amino acid sequence: CASSLVIAKNIQYF.

This clonotype was observed many times. The rearrangement uses TRBV7-9 and TRBJ2-5; D is undetermined. CDR3 size: 14 residues. V lost 1 base to trimming and J lost 4 bases, with 10 bases between them. Germline loops: CDR1 SEHNR, CDR2 FQNEAQ (reference sequence). Here the CDR3 reads CASSLVARSETQYF. The CDR3 coding sequence is TGTGCCAGCAGCTTAGTGGCTAGATCAGAGACCCAGTACTTC.

This clonotype came up many times. The chain is built from TRBV20-1 and TRBJ2-7, with TRBD2 matching 7 bases. Germline values: CDR1 DFQATT, CDR2 SNEGSKA (reference sequence). The CDR3 has 18 residues. V shed 6 bases and J 0 bases; nucleotides not matched to a gene: 20. The CDR3 DNA sequence: TGCAGTGCCTTCAAGCCTCCTAGCGGCGGGCGGTTCTCCTACGAGCAGTACTTC. Amino acid sequence: CSAFKPPSGGRFSYEQYF.

The chain is built from TRBV10-3 and TRBJ1-5; D is ambiguous. Germline CDR1 ENHRY, CDR2 SYGVKD. The ends were cut back, 3 bases at V and 6 bases at J, with 12 bases in the middle. This CDR3 is 14 amino acids long. CDR3 region: CAISEGQWGQPQHF. The CDR3 region has the DNA TGTGCCATCAGTGAAGGGCAGTGGGGTCAGCCCCAGCATTTT.

In the case of this clonotype: Since no conserved phenylalanine or tryptophan closes the CDR3, a read error is the likely cause. The V gene is TRBV11-2, the J gene TRBJ1-2; unclear D gene. Germline V gene sequence: CDR1 SGHAT, CDR2 FQNNGV. The CDR3 covers 15 residues. V lost 2 bases and J lost 0, with 10 bases in between. CDR3 amino acids: CASSLSGSANYGYTV. In DNA form, the CDR3 reads TGTGCCAGCAGCTTATCTGGGTCAGCTAACTATGGCTACACCGTT.

This clonotype has only a few counts. The V and J genes are TRBV29-1 and TRBJ1-2; tentatively, D is TRBD1 (6 bases). The CDR3 length is 14 residues. V dropped 4 bases and J dropped 0 bases, with 12 bases sitting between them. Germline values: CDR1 SQVTM, CDR2 ANQGSEA. The CDR3 DNA follows: TGCAGCGTTGCCCAGAACAGGGCTAACTATGGCTACACCTTC. It yields the protein CSVAQNRANYGYTF.

The count of this clonotype is one. The CDR3 is CASSLDETGATYEQYF. CDR3 nucleotide sequence: TGTGCCAGCAGCTTGGATGAGACAGGGGCAACCTACGAGCAGTACTTC. The chain has TRBV5-5 and TRBJ2-7, with 8 positions matching TRBD1. The V gene's germline CDR1 is SGHKS and CDR2 YYEKEE (reference sequence). The CDR3 runs to 16 residues. V lost 0 bases, J lost 2 bases, and 7 bases stayed unmatched.

This clonotype was recorded many times. The chain uses TRBV20-1 and TRBJ1-5, with D possibly being TRBD1 (5 bases). Trimming removed 8 bases at V and 5 bases at J, with 19 bases between. CDR3 length: 14 residues. Germline CDR1 and CDR2: DFQATT and SNEGSKA (reference sequence). CDR3 nucleotide sequence: TGCAGTTTACAGGTGGGGGGGAGCGATCAGCCCCAGCATTTT. As protein: CSLQVGGSDQPQHF.